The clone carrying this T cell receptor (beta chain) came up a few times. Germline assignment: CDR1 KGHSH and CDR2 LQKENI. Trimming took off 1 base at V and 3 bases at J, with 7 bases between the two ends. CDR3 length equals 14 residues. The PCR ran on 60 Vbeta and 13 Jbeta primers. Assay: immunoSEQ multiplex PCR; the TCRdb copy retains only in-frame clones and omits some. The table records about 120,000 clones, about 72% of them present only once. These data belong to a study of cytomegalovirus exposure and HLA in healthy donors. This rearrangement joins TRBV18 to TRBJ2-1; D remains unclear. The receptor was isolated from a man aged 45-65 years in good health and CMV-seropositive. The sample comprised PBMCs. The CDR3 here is CASSPQDNYNEQFF. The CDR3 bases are TGTGCCAGCTCACCACAAGACAACTACAATGAGCAGTTCTTC.